This TCR beta chain was found in a study of blood T cell repertoires in COVID-19. The overall study: The samples span acute and convalescent COVID-19 from the United States, Italy and Spain. In each case, the material was cDNA or gDNA derived from T cells, B-cell-depleted T cells, or PBMCs.

Libraries were prepared by immunoSEQ multiplex PCR; TCRdb keeps only in-frame clonotypes and omits some of them. This table holds some 520,000 clones, roughly 89% found once. The V and J ends lost 7 bases and 3 bases, in that order; junction bases with no gene match: 10. Germline loops: CDR1 SQVTM, CDR2 ANQGSEA. CDR3 length equals 14 residues. The chain joins TRBV29-1 to TRBJ2-7, with 9 bases lining up with TRBD1. The source material was peripheral blood. The TCR originated in a man aged 18 to 29 with COVID-19, enrolled during active disease. The CDR3 reads CSADLGQGDYEQYF. The DNA of the CDR3 is TGCAGCGCCGATCTGGGACAGGGAGACTACGAGCAGTACTTC.